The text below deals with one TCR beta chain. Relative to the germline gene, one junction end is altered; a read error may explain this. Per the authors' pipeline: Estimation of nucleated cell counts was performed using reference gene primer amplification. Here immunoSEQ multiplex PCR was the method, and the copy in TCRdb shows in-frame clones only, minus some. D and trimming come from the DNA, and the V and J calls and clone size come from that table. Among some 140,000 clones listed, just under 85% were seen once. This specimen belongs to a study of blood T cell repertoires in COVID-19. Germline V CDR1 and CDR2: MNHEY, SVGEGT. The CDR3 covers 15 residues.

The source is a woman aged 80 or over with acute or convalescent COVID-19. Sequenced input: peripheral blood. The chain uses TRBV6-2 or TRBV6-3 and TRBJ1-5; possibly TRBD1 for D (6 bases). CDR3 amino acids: CASSYYRDPNQPQHF. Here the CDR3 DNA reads TGTGCCAGCAGCTACTACAGGGACCCCAATCAGCCCCAGCATTTT.